Listed below are T cell receptor beta chains from one sample, sequenced in a study of T-cell reconstitution after alpha-beta-depleted transplantation in children. TCRdb used MiXCR to reprocess the PCR reads, holding one entry per CDR3 protein. This sample has about 200,000 distinct CDR3 sequences; 6.3% occur once, and the top ten carry roughly 4.5%. The sequencing here drew on PBMCs, taken before TCRalphabeta/CD19-depleted stem cell transplant. These receptors came from a girl under two years old with combined immunodeficiency, due to receive a stem cell transplant. Both conserved end residues are part of each CDR3. A D gene is named only where the DNA matches it firmly. Size is stated for part of the rows, as once, few or many counts, or as a class when the clone is expanded.

d_call: .; v_call: TRBV12-3/TRBV12-4; clone_size: many; cdr3_length: 13; j_call: TRBJ2-7; cdr3_nt: TGTGCCAGCAGTTTAGGGACCACCTACGAGCAGTACTTC; cdr3_aa: CASSLGTTYEQYF
d_call: .; v_call: TRBV18; clone_size: many; cdr3_length: 13; j_call: TRBJ2-7; cdr3_nt: TGTGCCAGCTCACCAATCGGGAGCTACGAGCAGTACTTC; cdr3_aa: CASSPIGSYEQYF
d_call: TRBD2; v_call: TRBV20-1; clone_size: many; cdr3_length: 13; j_call: TRBJ2-1; cdr3_nt: TGCAGTGAGCGGGAGGGCCCGTCGGATGAGCAGTTCTTC; cdr3_aa: CSEREGPSDEQFF
d_call: .; v_call: TRBV7-3; clone_size: many; cdr3_length: 14; j_call: TRBJ2-2; cdr3_nt: TGTGCCAGCAGCTTAGGACTCAACACCGGGGAGCTGTTTTTT; cdr3_aa: CASSLGLNTGELFF
d_call: TRBD1; v_call: TRBV18; clone_size: many; cdr3_length: 16; j_call: TRBJ1-6; cdr3_nt: TGTGCCAGCTCACCCTACCGGGACAGGGGCGGCTCACCCCTCCACTTT; cdr3_aa: CASSPYRDRGGSPLHF
d_call: .; v_call: TRBV20-1; clone_size: many; cdr3_length: 15; j_call: TRBJ2-2; cdr3_nt: TGCAGTGCCAGTACCTCAGGGGCTATCACCGGGGAGCTGTTTTTT; cdr3_aa: CSASTSGAITGELFF
d_call: .; v_call: TRBV20-1; clone_size: many; cdr3_length: 13; j_call: TRBJ2-2; cdr3_nt: TGCAGTGCTAGCGGGGTCTACACCGGGGAGCTGTTTTTT; cdr3_aa: CSASGVYTGELFF
d_call: .; v_call: TRBV4-2; clone_size: many; cdr3_length: 17; j_call: TRBJ1-4; cdr3_nt: TGTGCCAGCAGCCAAGGCCGCCGGGGACGTCCGAATGAAAAACTGTTTTTT; cdr3_aa: CASSQGRRGRPNEKLFF
d_call: .; v_call: TRBV19; clone_size: many; cdr3_length: 14; j_call: TRBJ2-2; cdr3_nt: TGTGCCAGTAGCCCCCTGGGGGTGCCCGGGGAGCTGTTTTTT; cdr3_aa: CASSPLGVPGELFF
d_call: TRBD2; v_call: TRBV27; clone_size: many; cdr3_length: 15; j_call: TRBJ2-7; cdr3_nt: TGTGCCAGCAGTTTACGAGCGGGGCCCCTCTACGAGCAGTACTTC; cdr3_aa: CASSLRAGPLYEQYF
d_call: TRBD2; v_call: TRBV12-3/TRBV12-4; clone_size: many; cdr3_length: 15; j_call: TRBJ2-3; cdr3_nt: TGTGCCAGCAGCCGGCGGGGGACTAGCACAGATACGCAGTATTTT; cdr3_aa: CASSRRGTSTDTQYF
d_call: TRBD1; v_call: TRBV12-3/TRBV12-4; clone_size: few; cdr3_length: 16; j_call: TRBJ1-2; cdr3_nt: TGTGCCAGCCTTTCTGATTCCGGGACAGCTAACTATGGCTACACCTTC; cdr3_aa: CASLSDSGTANYGYTF
d_call: .; v_call: TRBV7-9; clone_size: many; cdr3_length: 13; j_call: TRBJ2-7; cdr3_nt: TGTGCCAGCAGCTTAGGACATGTCCTCGAGCAGTACTTC; cdr3_aa: CASSLGHVLEQYF
d_call: TRBD1; v_call: TRBV25-1; clone_size: many; cdr3_length: 13; j_call: TRBJ1-2; cdr3_nt: TGTGCCAGCAGAGGGGGACAGGGCTATGGCTACACCTTC; cdr3_aa: CASRGGQGYGYTF
d_call: .; v_call: TRBV28; clone_size: many; cdr3_length: 15; j_call: TRBJ2-2; cdr3_nt: TGTGCCAGCAGTTGGGGCCCGGCGAACACCGGGGAGCTGTTTTTT; cdr3_aa: CASSWGPANTGELFF
d_call: TRBD2; v_call: TRBV7-2; clone_size: many; cdr3_length: 15; j_call: TRBJ2-1; cdr3_nt: TGTGCCAGCAGGGTAGACGGGAGGGCCTTCAATGAGCAGTTCTTC; cdr3_aa: CASRVDGRAFNEQFF
d_call: TRBD2; v_call: TRBV4-3; clone_size: many; cdr3_length: 18; j_call: TRBJ2-3; cdr3_nt: TGCGCCAGCAGCCAATTCCAACTAGCGGGGGGACCCCGGGATACGCAGTATTTT; cdr3_aa: CASSQFQLAGGPRDTQYF
d_call: TRBD1; v_call: TRBV29-1; clone_size: many; cdr3_length: 13; j_call: TRBJ2-7; cdr3_nt: TGCAGCGTTGCGGACAGGGGCAACTACGAGCAGTACTTC; cdr3_aa: CSVADRGNYEQYF
d_call: TRBD2; v_call: TRBV15; clone_size: .; cdr3_length: 18; j_call: TRBJ2-5; cdr3_nt: TGTGCCACCAGCTCCCTCGGGGGACTAGCGGGAGAGGGGGAGACCCAGTACTTC; cdr3_aa: CATSSLGGLAGEGETQYF
d_call: TRBD2; v_call: TRBV5-1; clone_size: many; cdr3_length: 16; j_call: TRBJ2-3; cdr3_nt: TGCGCCAGCAGCTTGGATGGGACTAGCTCCACAGATACGCAGTATTTT; cdr3_aa: CASSLDGTSSTDTQYF
d_call: .; v_call: TRBV7-8; clone_size: few; cdr3_length: 17; j_call: TRBJ1-1; cdr3_nt: TGTGCCAGCAGCTTAGAGATAGGACCTCAATTGGACACTGAAGCTTTCTTT; cdr3_aa: CASSLEIGPQLDTEAFF
d_call: .; v_call: TRBV9; clone_size: many; cdr3_length: 15; j_call: TRBJ2-1; cdr3_nt: TGTGCCAGCAGCGTAGGTTCAGAATCTTACAATGAGCAGTTCTTC; cdr3_aa: CASSVGSESYNEQFF
d_call: .; v_call: TRBV19; clone_size: .; cdr3_length: 15; j_call: TRBJ2-5; cdr3_nt: TGTGCCAGTAGTATAGGCGGCAGGGGTAGAGAGACCCAGTACTTC; cdr3_aa: CASSIGGRGRETQYF
d_call: .; v_call: TRBV30; clone_size: many; cdr3_length: 13; j_call: TRBJ2-5; cdr3_nt: TGTGCCTGGAGTGTGGGGCAACAAGAGACCCAGTACTTC; cdr3_aa: CAWSVGQQETQYF
d_call: TRBD1; v_call: TRBV7-2; clone_size: many; cdr3_length: 16; j_call: TRBJ1-2; cdr3_nt: TGTGCCAGCAGCTCCCCCTGGGACAGGGAAATTTGGGGCTACACCTTC; cdr3_aa: CASSSPWDREIWGYTF
d_call: TRBD1; v_call: TRBV12-3/TRBV12-4; clone_size: many; cdr3_length: 13; j_call: TRBJ1-2; cdr3_nt: TGTGCCAGCAGCCGACAGGGGTTTAATGGCTACACCTTC; cdr3_aa: CASSRQGFNGYTF
d_call: TRBD2; v_call: TRBV12-3/TRBV12-4; clone_size: many; cdr3_length: 13; j_call: TRBJ2-4; cdr3_nt: TGTGCCAGCCGCGTAGCGGGGGGCAACATTCAGTACTTC; cdr3_aa: CASRVAGGNIQYF
d_call: .; v_call: TRBV29-1; clone_size: many; cdr3_length: 14; j_call: TRBJ2-2; cdr3_nt: TGCAGCGTTGCGGGACACCCGAACACCGGGGAGCTGTTTTTT; cdr3_aa: CSVAGHPNTGELFF
d_call: .; v_call: TRBV29-1; clone_size: many; cdr3_length: 13; j_call: TRBJ2-5; cdr3_nt: TGCAGCGCCCAAGGACGGCCCCAAGAGACCCAGTACTTC; cdr3_aa: CSAQGRPQETQYF
d_call: .; v_call: TRBV9; clone_size: many; cdr3_length: 16; j_call: TRBJ1-4; cdr3_nt: TGTGCCAGCAGCCCAGGGAGAGTTGCAACTAATGAAAAACTGTTTTTT; cdr3_aa: CASSPGRVATNEKLFF
d_call: TRBD1; v_call: TRBV10-3; clone_size: few; cdr3_length: 12; j_call: TRBJ2-7; cdr3_nt: TGTGCCATCGGGGGACAGGGGTACGAGCAGTACTTC; cdr3_aa: CAIGGQGYEQYF
d_call: TRBD1; v_call: TRBV20-1; clone_size: many; cdr3_length: 11; j_call: TRBJ1-6; cdr3_nt: TGCAGTGCAAAACAGGGGTCCCCCCTCCACTTT; cdr3_aa: CSAKQGSPLHF
d_call: .; v_call: TRBV11-2; clone_size: many; cdr3_length: 14; j_call: TRBJ2-7; cdr3_nt: TGTGCCAGCAGCTTAGAGGAGGGGGCCTACGAGCAGTACTTC; cdr3_aa: CASSLEEGAYEQYF
d_call: .; v_call: TRBV20-1; clone_size: many; cdr3_length: 16; j_call: TRBJ2-1; cdr3_nt: TGCAGTGCTAGAGATATAGCCCACGTGGACTACAATGAGCAGTTCTTC; cdr3_aa: CSARDIAHVDYNEQFF
d_call: .; v_call: TRBV29-1; clone_size: many; cdr3_length: 14; j_call: TRBJ1-4; cdr3_nt: TGCAGCGTTGAAGTGGACAGCTGGCCTGAAAAACTGTTTTTT; cdr3_aa: CSVEVDSWPEKLFF
d_call: .; v_call: TRBV29-1; clone_size: many; cdr3_length: 16; j_call: TRBJ2-3; cdr3_nt: TGCAGCGTTGAAGCGTTCGGCAGGGGAGGACGGGATACGCAGTATTTT; cdr3_aa: CSVEAFGRGGRDTQYF
d_call: TRBD1; v_call: TRBV7-2; clone_size: many; cdr3_length: 16; j_call: TRBJ2-7; cdr3_nt: TGTGCCAGCAGCTTTTCCTGGACAGGGATTACCTACGAGCAGTACTTC; cdr3_aa: CASSFSWTGITYEQYF
d_call: .; v_call: TRBV6-2/TRBV6-3; clone_size: many; cdr3_length: 17; j_call: TRBJ1-5; cdr3_nt: TGTGCCAGCAGCCTTCGAGGGGGACTAGGCACCCGGTTGGCCCAGCATTTT; cdr3_aa: CASSLRGGLGTRLAQHF
d_call: .; v_call: TRBV6-6; clone_size: once; cdr3_length: 12; j_call: TRBJ2-5; cdr3_nt: TGTGCCAGCAGTTACTATCGTTGGACCCAGTACTTC; cdr3_aa: CASSYYRWTQYF
d_call: TRBD2; v_call: TRBV19; clone_size: .; cdr3_length: 15; j_call: TRBJ2-3; cdr3_nt: TGTGCCAGTGGACCCACTAGCGGGGGCACAGATACGCAGTATTTT; cdr3_aa: CASGPTSGGTDTQYF
d_call: .; v_call: TRBV2; clone_size: few; cdr3_length: 15; j_call: TRBJ2-1; cdr3_nt: TGTGCCAGTCCACCAAAACTCCCAGGGTACAATGAGCAGTTCTTC; cdr3_aa: CASPPKLPGYNEQFF
d_call: .; v_call: TRBV7-6; clone_size: many; cdr3_length: 13; j_call: TRBJ1-1; cdr3_nt: TGTGCCAGCAGCTATCAACCGGACACTGAAGCTTTCTTT; cdr3_aa: CASSYQPDTEAFF
d_call: TRBD2; v_call: TRBV5-1; clone_size: many; cdr3_length: 17; j_call: TRBJ2-1; cdr3_nt: TGCGCCAGCAGCCCGGGACTAGTACTGTCCTCGGGCAATGAGCAGTTCTTC; cdr3_aa: CASSPGLVLSSGNEQFF
d_call: .; v_call: TRBV24-1; clone_size: few; cdr3_length: 11; j_call: TRBJ2-1; cdr3_nt: TGTGCCACCAGTGCCGGCGGGGAGCAGTTCTTC; cdr3_aa: CATSAGGEQFF
d_call: TRBD2; v_call: TRBV7-6; clone_size: .; cdr3_length: 16; j_call: TRBJ2-7; cdr3_nt: TGTGCCAGCAGCCCTTGGGGACTAGCGGCCTCCTACGAGCAGTACTTC; cdr3_aa: CASSPWGLAASYEQYF
d_call: .; v_call: TRBV27; clone_size: few; cdr3_length: 17; j_call: TRBJ1-2; cdr3_nt: TGTGCCAGCAGTTCCGCCCGACTGTCTCTCCTTGACTATGGCTACACCTTC; cdr3_aa: CASSSARLSLLDYGYTF
d_call: .; v_call: TRBV20-1; clone_size: many; cdr3_length: 15; j_call: TRBJ2-4; cdr3_nt: TGCAGTGCTTACAGGGTTGAACTAGCCAAAAACATTCAGTACTTC; cdr3_aa: CSAYRVELAKNIQYF
d_call: .; v_call: TRBV4-3; clone_size: .; cdr3_length: 14; j_call: TRBJ2-3; cdr3_nt: TGCGCCAGCAGCCCAGGAGGGATGGGGGATACGCAGTATTTT; cdr3_aa: CASSPGGMGDTQYF
d_call: .; v_call: TRBV7-2; clone_size: few; cdr3_length: 21; j_call: TRBJ2-6; cdr3_nt: TGTGCCAGCAGCTTAGGCCCTCCTGGTCCAGGACGGATCTCTGGGGCCAACGTCCTGACTTTC; cdr3_aa: CASSLGPPGPGRISGANVLTF
d_call: .; v_call: TRBV4-1; clone_size: many; cdr3_length: 14; j_call: TRBJ2-1; cdr3_nt: TGCGCCAGCAGCCAAGAAAGCTCCTACAATGAGCAGTTCTTC; cdr3_aa: CASSQESSYNEQFF
d_call: .; v_call: TRBV20-1; clone_size: many; cdr3_length: 10; j_call: TRBJ2-1; cdr3_nt: TGCAGTGCTAGAGGGCATGAGCAGTTCTTC; cdr3_aa: CSARGHEQFF
d_call: .; v_call: TRBV6-5; clone_size: many; cdr3_length: 13; j_call: TRBJ1-2; cdr3_nt: TGTGCCAGCAGTTACTCGTCAGTCTCTGGCTACACCTTC; cdr3_aa: CASSYSSVSGYTF
d_call: TRBD2; v_call: TRBV7-2; clone_size: .; cdr3_length: 15; j_call: TRBJ2-7; cdr3_nt: TGTGCCAGCAGCTTGGACACTAGCGGGGGTTACGAGCAGTACTTC; cdr3_aa: CASSLDTSGGYEQYF
d_call: TRBD1; v_call: TRBV7-8; clone_size: few; cdr3_length: 12; j_call: TRBJ1-2; cdr3_nt: TGTGCCAGCAGCTTAGATTGGGACAGGCCACACTTC; cdr3_aa: CASSLDWDRPHF
d_call: TRBD2; v_call: TRBV6-2/TRBV6-3; clone_size: .; cdr3_length: 19; j_call: TRBJ2-1; cdr3_nt: TGTGCCAGCAGTCGCTGGGGACTAGCGGGGGTTAGCTCCTACAATGAGCAGTTCTTC; cdr3_aa: CASSRWGLAGVSSYNEQFF